This T cell receptor (beta chain) was captured in a study of human T cells and chemical hapten exposure. Study-level background: The patients were mostly female; they had alopecia areata, totalis or universalis.

Trimming stripped 5 bases from V and 6 bases from J, with 6 bases between. Germline CDR1 SEHNR, CDR2 FQNEAQ (reference sequence). The CDR3 spans 11 residues. TCRdb re-called the RACE reads with MiXCR, one entry per CDR3 protein. The table has more than 90,000 distinct CDR3 sequences, roughly an eighth seen once; the top ten hold approximately 3.4%. At least ten counts were recorded for this clonotype. Noted time point: patch test 2, 6 weeks after DPC sensitization. Regarding treatment: therapeutic diphenylcyclopropenone sensitization with weekly scalp DPC. The source of this sequence is a woman aged 40 to 49 with alopecia areata. Some clones in this sample may be carry-over from other donors' samples. The chain employs TRBV7-9 and TRBJ2-3; no clear D gene. The sample in question was whole blood, obtained in connection with sensitization to the hapten diphenylcyclopropenone (DPC). Here the CDR3 DNA reads TGTGCCAGCAGCGGAGACGATACGCAGTATTTT. Its translation: CASSGDDTQYF.